This TCR beta chain was observed in a study of T cell repertoires in cytomegalovirus infection (dated by TCRdb to between 2018 and 2021). Looking at the study overall: Donor HLA type was relevant to the analysis, as public TCR beta signatures indicated carriage of CMV infection together with the matching HLA type. Broad study findings and their caveats: In both this cohort and an independent cohort of under 450 donors, the cumulative frequency of public TCR beta family members distinguished carriers of CMV infection plus the relevant HLA type. The ex vivo response was dominated by HLA-C-restricted CMV-specific TCR beta clonotypes, which also provided the single most frequent clonotype in two of eight donors.

The instrument was an Illumina HiSeq 1500. TCRdb trimmed the raw reads at Q25, called clones with MiXCR and kept productive beta chains. Each entry merges the rows of one CDR3 protein and shows their most common DNA and genes. The sample table contains approximately 180,000 distinct CDR3 sequences; only one count was recorded for 15% to 20% of them. The biggest ten clones account for around 2.7% of the sample. From cysteine to phenylalanine, the CDR3 is 13 amino acids long. Only the CDR3 DNA is retained, 39 bases long and in frame from the first base. The germline V gene supplies CDR1 SNHLY and CDR2 FYNNEI. The junction shows trimming of 6 bases on V and 2 bases on J, plus 9 bases between the germline ends. About this clonotype: There is no known antigen for this receptor. Base qualities are not provided; no much larger clone lies one nucleotide away.

The V and J genes are TRBV2 and TRBJ2-3; a confident D gene designation cannot be given. This clonotype was obtained from a human donor in good health (CMV status not recorded). Some clones in this sample may be carry-over from other donors' samples. Sample: PBMCs. The CDR3 region: CASRLDPTDTQYF. The nucleotide sequence is TGTGCCAGCAGGCTTGACCCCACAGATACGCAGTATTTT.